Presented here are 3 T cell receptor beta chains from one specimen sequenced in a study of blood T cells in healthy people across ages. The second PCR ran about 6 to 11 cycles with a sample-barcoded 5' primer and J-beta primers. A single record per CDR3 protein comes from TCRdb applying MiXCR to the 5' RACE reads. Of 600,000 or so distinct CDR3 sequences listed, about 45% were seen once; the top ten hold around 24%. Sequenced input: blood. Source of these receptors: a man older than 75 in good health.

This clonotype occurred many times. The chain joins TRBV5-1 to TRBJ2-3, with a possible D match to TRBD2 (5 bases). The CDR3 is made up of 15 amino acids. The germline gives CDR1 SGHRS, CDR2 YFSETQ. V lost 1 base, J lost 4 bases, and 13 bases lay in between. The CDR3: CASSLMVEAPDTQYF. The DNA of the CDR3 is TGCGCCAGCAGCTTGATGGTGGAGGCCCCAGATACGCAGTATTTT.

The CDR3 nucleotides are TGTGCCAGCACCCTGGACAATGGACTAGCGGGAGGTACGCAGTATTTT. Translated, it gives CASTLDNGLAGGTQYF. This chain connects TRBV27 to TRBJ2-3; TRBD2 matches 14 bases. J was trimmed by 8 bases and V by 7 bases; bases with no gene match: 11. The CDR3 loop spans 16 amino acids. CDR1 and CDR2 from the germline V gene are MNHEY and SMNVEV (reference sequence).

CDR3 protein: CASRGRGGPLNEQFF. For the CDR3, the DNA is TGCGCCAGCAGGGGTCGTGGGGGGCCTCTCAATGAGCAGTTCTTC. This sequence joins TRBV10-2 and TRBJ2-1, with D possibly being TRBD1 or TRBD2 (6 bases each). The CDR3 has 15 amino acids. Trimming pared 6 bases from V and 6 bases from J, leaving 18 bases between. Germline V lookup: CDR1 WSHSY, CDR2 SAAADI.